One and the same sample provided the 24 T cell receptor beta chains below, sequenced in a study of blood T cell repertoires in COVID-19. Using immunoSEQ multiplex PCR, the repertoire was profiled, and TCRdb retains in-frame clones only, with some absent. The sample lists 110,000 or so clones, over 75% occurring once. Sequenced input: peripheral blood. The receptors come from a man aged 50-59 years with acute or convalescent COVID-19.

In the case of this clone: This specimen includes other DNA sequences encoding the same CDR3. The rearrangement uses TRBV2 and TRBJ1-1; D perhaps matches TRBD1 (5 bases). Looked up from germline, CDR1 is SNHLY and CDR2 is FYNNEI. The CDR3 is made up of 14 amino acids. The ends were cut back, 3 bases at V and 0 bases at J, with 8 bases in the middle. CDR3: CASSEGGLNTEAFF. The CDR3 nucleotides are TGTGCCAGCAGTGAGGGGGGATTGAACACTGAAGCTTTCTTT.

The genes are TRBV11-1 and TRBJ2-2; D gene ambiguous. Deletions cut 5 bases from V and 1 base from J, with 11 bases between. Germline values: CDR1 SGHAT, CDR2 FQDESV (reference sequence). This CDR3 contains 15 residues. CDR3 DNA: TGTGCCAGCAGCACTGCGGCGGAGAACACCGGGGAGCTGTTTTTT. Translation gives CASSTAAENTGELFF.

The genes are TRBV24-1 and TRBJ2-5; 16 positions match TRBD2. The CDR3 consists of 18 residues. V was clipped by 2 bases and J by 5 bases; unmatched bases: 7. Per germline, CDR1 KGHDR and CDR2 SFDVKD. The CDR3 nucleotides are TGTGCCACCAGTGATTCCGGGACTAGCGGGGGGGCTTTGGAGACCCAGTACTTC. Translated, it gives CATSDSGTSGGALETQYF.

This chain links TRBV30 with TRBJ1-2, with D unresolved. The V gene's germline CDR1 is GTSNPN and CDR2 SVGIG (reference sequence). V was shortened by 4 bases and J by 1 base, with 4 bases between the two germline ends. CDR3 length equals 11 residues. CDR3 loop: CAWKSNYGYTF. Written as DNA, the CDR3 is TGTGCCTGGAAGAGTAACTATGGCTACACCTTC.

The table lists this clone with a few counts. This chain links TRBV9 with TRBJ2-2; 7 bases line up with TRBD2. After removal of 5 bases from V and 6 bases from J, the junction contained 10 bases not matched to a gene. The CDR3 is 15 amino acids. CDR1 and CDR2 from the germline V gene are SGDLS and YYNGEE. The CDR3 spells CASSRSGLDPGELFF. For the CDR3, the DNA is TGTGCCAGCAGTCGGAGCGGACTAGACCCCGGGGAGCTGTTTTTT. The complete variable domain, with remaining parts taken from reference TRBV9 and TRBJ2-2, reads DSGVTQTPKHLITATGQRVTLRCSPRSGDLSVYWYQQSLDQGLQFLIQYYNGEERAKGNILERFSAQQFPDLHSELNLSSLELGDSALYFCASSRSGLDPGELFFGEGSRLTVL.

This clone was seen just once. The chain combines TRBV2 with TRBJ1-5; 7 bases fit TRBD1. The CDR3 covers 14 residues. After removal of 5 bases from V and 2 bases from J, the junction contained 3 bases not matched to a gene. Germline V gene lookup returns CDR1 SNHLY and CDR2 FYNNEI. In nucleotides, the CDR3 is TGTGCCAGCAGTATGGGACAGCGCAATCAGCCCCAGCATTTT. Translated, it gives CASSMGQRNQPQHF.

This chain joins TRBV27 and TRBJ1-1; 9 nucleotides agree with TRBD1. The CDR3 consists of 18 residues. V lost 2 bases, J lost 7 bases, and 17 bases stayed unmatched. Germline CDR1 and CDR2: MNHEY and SMNVEV (reference sequence). In nucleotides, the CDR3 is TGTGCCAGCAGTTTACTCGTGGTAGGGACAGGGTCCAAGGATGAAGCTTTCTTT. It is translated as CASSLLVVGTGSKDEAFF.

This chain uses TRBV29-1 with TRBJ2-7; perhaps TRBD1 as D (6 bases). V lost 4 bases, J lost 0 bases, and 13 bases lay in between. CDR1 and CDR2 (germline): SQVTM, ANQGSEA. CDR3 length: 14 amino acids. CDR3 in DNA: TGCAGCGTTGGCAGGGGCTTGGGCTCCTACGAGCAGTACTTC. It yields the protein CSVGRGLGSYEQYF.

The J gene is TRBJ1-3, the V gene TRBV5-1; TRBD1 matches 8 bases. Germline V gene sequence: CDR1 SGHRS, CDR2 YFSETQ. V dropped 2 bases and J dropped 4; count of bases not matched to a gene: 8. The CDR3 runs 16 residues. CDR3: CASSLSGQGTGNTIYF. DNA for the CDR3: TGCGCCAGCAGCTTATCAGGACAGGGTACGGGAAACACCATATATTTT.

The chain carries TRBV3-1 (or the pseudogene TRBV3-2) and TRBJ1-2; D uncertain. CDR3 size: 16 residues. Per the germline V gene, CDR1 is LGHDT and CDR2 is YNNKEL (reference sequence). Trimming left V 0 bases short and J 4 bases short, with 15 bases between. The CDR3 bases are TGTGCCAGCAGCCAAGATCTAAGGAGAAGGAGCTATGGCTACACCTTC. Its protein product is CASSQDLRRRSYGYTF.

The chain links TRBV5-6 to TRBJ2-1; D perhaps matches TRBD2 (5 bases). There are 12 residues in the CDR3. V lost 6 bases, J lost 4 bases, and 8 bases lay in between. Germline CDR1 reads SGHDT; CDR2 reads YYEEEE. The CDR3: CASNRGYNEQFF. Written as DNA, the CDR3 is TGTGCCAGCAACCGGGGTTACAATGAGCAGTTCTTC.

CDR3 sequence: CASSFDSLMNTEAFF. Written as DNA, the CDR3 is TGTGCCAGCAGCTTCGACAGCCTCATGAACACTGAAGCTTTCTTT. The rearrangement joins TRBV11-2 to TRBJ1-1, with TRBD1 as a possible D gene (5 bases). Trimming shortened V by 3 bases and J by 0 bases, and 11 bases separated the two germline ends. This CDR3 is built from 15 residues. Germline CDR1 and CDR2: SGHAT and FQNNGV. The full variable domain, rest sourced from reference TRBV11-2 and TRBJ1-1, is EAGVAQSPRYKIIEKRQSVAFWCNPISGHATLYWYQQILGQGPKLLIQFQNNGVVDDSQLPKDRFSAERLKGVDSTLKIQPAKLEDSAVYLCASSFDSLMNTEAFFGQGTRLTVV.

The J gene is TRBJ1-4, the V gene TRBV14; TRBD1 aligns across 8 bases. Trimming removed 4 bases from V and 5 bases from J; junction bases left unmatched: 3. The CDR3 extends over 14 amino acids. Germline lookup yields CDR1 SGHDN and CDR2 FVKESK. The CDR3 sequence: CASSRGTGNEKLFF. The CDR3 nucleotides are TGTGCCAGCAGCCGAGGGACAGGAAATGAAAAACTGTTTTTT.

In its sample, this clone was seen a few times. The rearrangement joins TRBV19 to TRBJ2-2; D perhaps matches TRBD1 (6 bases). The V end lost 3 bases, the J end lost 1 base, and 9 bases lay between the germline ends. This CDR3 is built from 15 residues. Germline V CDR1 and CDR2: LNHDA, SQIVND (reference sequence). CDR3 residues: CASSINRVNTGELFF. In DNA form, the CDR3 reads TGTGCCAGTAGTATTAACAGGGTGAACACCGGGGAGCTGTTTTTT. The entire variable domain, with the rest obtained from reference TRBV19 and TRBJ2-2, is as follows: DGGITQSPKYLFRKEGQNVTLSCEQNLNHDAMYWYRQDPGQGLRLIYYSQIVNDFQKGDIAEGYSVSREKKESFPLTVTSAQKNPTAFYLCASSINRVNTGELFFGEGSRLTVL.

This clone was found many times. The V gene is TRBV2, the J gene TRBJ2-7, with D possibly being TRBD1 (5 bases). The CDR3 contains 12 residues. Germline CDR1 reads SNHLY; CDR2 reads FYNNEI. V gave up 5 bases and J gave up 5 bases, with 10 bases separating them. The CDR3 protein is CASSSQGNEQYV. In DNA form, the CDR3 reads TGTGCCAGCAGTTCCCAGGGAAACGAGCAGTACGTC.

This clone was counted between two and nine times. The CDR3 DNA follows: TGCGCCAGCAGAGACCTGGACAGGGCTGGAAACACCATATATTTT. Protein product: CASRDLDRAGNTIYF. This chain links TRBV5-1 with TRBJ1-3; 8 bases match TRBD1. Germline lookup yields CDR1 SGHRS and CDR2 YFSETQ. The trim removed 5 bases at V and 2 bases at J, leaving 6 bases unmatched. The CDR3 runs to 15 residues.

This clone came up once. This chain uses TRBV6-5 with TRBJ2-3, with D perhaps matching TRBD1 (5 bases). Trimming shortened V by 6 bases and J by 3 bases, and 10 bases separated the two germline ends. The CDR3 length is 13 residues. Germline CDR1 MNHEY, CDR2 SVGAGI. This chain's CDR3 is CASSPPGTDTQYF. In DNA, the CDR3 is TGTGCCAGCAGCCCACCAGGGACAGATACGCAGTATTTT.

The chain carries TRBV30 and TRBJ1-6; D might be TRBD1 (5 bases). The CDR3 runs to 13 residues. The V gene's germline CDR1 is GTSNPN and CDR2 SVGIG (reference sequence). The CDR3 spells CARDMGQGSPLHF. The DNA for the CDR3 is TGTGCACGCGACATGGGGCAAGGTTCACCCCTCCACTTT.

This chain connects TRBV9 to TRBJ2-1, with 8 bases matching TRBD1. CDR3 length: 14 residues. Germline lookup yields CDR1 SGDLS and CDR2 YYNGEE. After removal of 0 bases from V and 4 bases from J, the junction contained 0 bases not matched to a gene. The CDR3 region is CASSVGTGYNEQFF. The DNA for the CDR3 is TGTGCCAGCAGCGTAGGGACAGGGTACAATGAGCAGTTCTTC.

The CDR3: CASRKAGGTEAFF. In DNA, the CDR3 is TGTGCCAGCCGTAAGGCAGGGGGCACTGAAGCTTTCTTT. This sequence joins TRBV6-5 and TRBJ1-1; TRBD1 matches 7 bases. Germline loops: CDR1 MNHEY, CDR2 SVGAGI. The CDR3 totals 13 residues. Germline trimming cut 8 bases from V and 4 bases from J; bases unmatched to any gene: 7.

The chain employs TRBV2 and TRBJ1-5; D is uncertain. Trimming cost V 1 base and J 0 bases, with 10 bases left between them. This CDR3 has 16 amino acids. CDR1 and CDR2 from the germline V gene are SNHLY and FYNNEI. The CDR3: CASSEVRGGSNQPQHF. For the CDR3, the DNA is TGTGCCAGCAGTGAAGTCCGGGGAGGTAGCAATCAGCCCCAGCATTTT.

The sample holds one count of this clone. The V gene is TRBV9, the J gene TRBJ1-1, with D possibly TRBD1 on 6 matching bases. Germline V lookup: CDR1 SGDLS, CDR2 YYNGEE. The V gene lost 2 bases and the J gene lost 0 bases, with 14 bases spanning the gap. This CDR3 region has 16 residues. The CDR3 region has the DNA TGTGCCAGCAGCGTGGGGGCAGGTACTATGAACACTGAAGCTTTCTTT. Amino acid sequence: CASSVGAGTMNTEAFF.

The chain has TRBV2 and TRBJ1-1, with D perhaps TRBD1 (5 bases). V lost 7 bases and J lost 1, with 10 bases in between. The CDR3 is 13 residues long. The germline gives CDR1 SNHLY, CDR2 FYNNEI. The CDR3 DNA reads TGTGCCAGCACCAGACAGACGAACACTGAAGCTTTCTTT. Encoded protein: CASTRQTNTEAFF.

The gene calls are TRBV15 and TRBJ1-2; D possibly corresponds to TRBD1 (6 bases). The germline V gene encodes CDR1 LNHNV and CDR2 YYDKDF (reference sequence). V was shortened by 5 bases and J by 4 bases, with 11 bases between the two germline ends. The CDR3 runs to 13 residues. The CDR3 sequence is CATSPGAAYGYTF. CDR3 nucleotide sequence: TGTGCCACCAGCCCAGGGGCAGCCTATGGCTACACCTTC.